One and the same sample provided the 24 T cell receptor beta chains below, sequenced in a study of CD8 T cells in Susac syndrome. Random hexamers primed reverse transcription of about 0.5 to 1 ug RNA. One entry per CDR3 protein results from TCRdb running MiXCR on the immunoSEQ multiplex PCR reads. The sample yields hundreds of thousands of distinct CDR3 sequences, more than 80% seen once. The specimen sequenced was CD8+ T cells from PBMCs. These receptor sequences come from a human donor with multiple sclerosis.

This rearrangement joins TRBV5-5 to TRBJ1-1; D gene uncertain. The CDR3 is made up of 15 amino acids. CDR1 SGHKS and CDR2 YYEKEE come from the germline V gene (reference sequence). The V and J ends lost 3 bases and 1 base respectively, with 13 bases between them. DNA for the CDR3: TGTGCCAGCAGCTCACCACCGACCGAGAACACTGAAGCTTTCTTT. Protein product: CASSSPPTENTEAFF.

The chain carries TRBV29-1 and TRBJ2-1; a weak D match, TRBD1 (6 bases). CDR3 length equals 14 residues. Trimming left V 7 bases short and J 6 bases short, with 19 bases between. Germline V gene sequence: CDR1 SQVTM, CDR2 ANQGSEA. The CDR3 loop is CSAWGHVPRNEQFF. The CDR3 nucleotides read TGCAGCGCCTGGGGACACGTCCCCCGCAATGAGCAGTTCTTC.

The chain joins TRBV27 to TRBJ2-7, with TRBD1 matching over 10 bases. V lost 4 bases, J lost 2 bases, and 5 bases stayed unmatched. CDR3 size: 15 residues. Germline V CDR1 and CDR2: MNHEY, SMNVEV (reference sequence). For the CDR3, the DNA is TGTGCCAGCAGTTCCGACAGGGGGCGAACCTACGAGCAGTACTTC. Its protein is CASSSDRGRTYEQYF.

The CDR3 nucleotides read TGTGCCAGCAGAGACGAAAGGGGAGGGTACACCGGGGAGCTGTTTTTT. Amino acids: CASRDERGGYTGELFF. V usage is TRBV25-1 and J usage is TRBJ2-2; 7 nucleotides match TRBD2. This CDR3 has 16 amino acids. V lost 6 bases and J lost 3; bases outside the gene matches: 10. Germline CDR1 MGHDK, CDR2 SYGVNS.

CDR3 in amino acids: CASSLLTVNTEAFF. CDR3 sequence (DNA): TGTGCCAGCAGCCTACTGACAGTGAACACTGAAGCTTTCTTT. The rearrangement links TRBV11-3 to TRBJ1-1; D possibly corresponds to TRBD1 (5 bases). Trimming shortened V by 5 bases and J by 0 bases, and 10 bases separated the two germline ends. Germline V gene data show CDR1 as SGHNT and CDR2 as YENEEA. This CDR3 comprises 14 residues. Based on the CDR3 plus reference TRBV11-3 and TRBJ1-1, the full variable domain is EAGVVQSPRYKIIEKKQPVAFWCNPISGHNTLYWYLQNLGQGPELLIRYENEEAVDDSQLPKDRFSAERLKGVDSTLKIQPAELGDSAVYLCASSLLTVNTEAFFGQGTRLTVV.

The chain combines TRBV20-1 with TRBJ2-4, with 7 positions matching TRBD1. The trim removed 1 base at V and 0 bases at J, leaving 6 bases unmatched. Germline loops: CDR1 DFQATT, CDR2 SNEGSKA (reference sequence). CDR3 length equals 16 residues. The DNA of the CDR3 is TGCAGTGCTAGAGTAGGGGACAGTAGAGCCAAAAACATTCAGTACTTC. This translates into CSARVGDSRAKNIQYF.

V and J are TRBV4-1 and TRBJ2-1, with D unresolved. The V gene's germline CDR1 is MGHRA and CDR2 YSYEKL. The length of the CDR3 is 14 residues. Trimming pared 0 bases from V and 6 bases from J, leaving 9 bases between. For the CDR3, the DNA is TGCGCCAGCAGCCAAGAATGGTCTAGCAATGAGCAGTTCTTC. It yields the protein CASSQEWSSNEQFF.

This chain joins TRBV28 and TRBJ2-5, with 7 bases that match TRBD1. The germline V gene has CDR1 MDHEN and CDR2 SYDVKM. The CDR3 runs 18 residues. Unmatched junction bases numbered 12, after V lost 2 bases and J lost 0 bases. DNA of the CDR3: TGTGCCAGCAGTTTAGGCCAAAATATCGACAGGGACCAAGAGACCCAGTACTTC. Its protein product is CASSLGQNIDRDQETQYF.

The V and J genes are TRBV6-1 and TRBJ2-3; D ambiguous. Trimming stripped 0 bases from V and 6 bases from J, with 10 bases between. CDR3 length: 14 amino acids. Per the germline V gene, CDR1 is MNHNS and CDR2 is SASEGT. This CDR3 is CASSEANLLDTQYF. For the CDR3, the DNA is TGTGCCAGCAGTGAAGCGAACCTTCTGGATACGCAGTATTTT.

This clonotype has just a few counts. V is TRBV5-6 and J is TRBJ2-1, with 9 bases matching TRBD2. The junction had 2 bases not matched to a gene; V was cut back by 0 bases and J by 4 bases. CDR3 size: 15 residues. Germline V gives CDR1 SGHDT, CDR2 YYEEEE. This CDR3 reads CASSLVAGAYNEQFF. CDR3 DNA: TGTGCCAGCAGCTTGGTAGCGGGAGCTTACAATGAGCAGTTCTTC. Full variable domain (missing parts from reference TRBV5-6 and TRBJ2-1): DAGVTQSPTHLIKTRGQQVTLRCSPKSGHDTVSWYQQALGQGPQFIFQYYEEEERQRGNFPDRFSGHQFPNYSSELNVNALLLGDSALYLCASSLVAGAYNEQFFGPGTRLTVL.

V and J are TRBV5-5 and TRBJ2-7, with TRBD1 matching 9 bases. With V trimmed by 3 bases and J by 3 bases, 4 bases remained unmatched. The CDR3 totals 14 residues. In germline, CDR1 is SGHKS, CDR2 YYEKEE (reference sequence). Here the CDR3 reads CASSSGTGNYEQYF. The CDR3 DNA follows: TGTGCCAGCAGCTCCGGGACAGGGAACTACGAGCAGTACTTC.

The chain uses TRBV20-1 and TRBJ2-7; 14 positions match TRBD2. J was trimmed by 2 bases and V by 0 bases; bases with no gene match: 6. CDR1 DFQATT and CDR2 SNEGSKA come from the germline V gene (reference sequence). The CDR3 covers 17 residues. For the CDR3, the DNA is TGCAGTGCTAGAGATCCAGGACTAGCGGGAGGACCCTACGAGCAGTACTTC. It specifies CSARDPGLAGGPYEQYF.

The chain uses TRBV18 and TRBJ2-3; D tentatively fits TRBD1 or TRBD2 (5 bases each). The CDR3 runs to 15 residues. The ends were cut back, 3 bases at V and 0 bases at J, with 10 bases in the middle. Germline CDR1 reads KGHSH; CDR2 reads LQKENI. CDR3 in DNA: TGTGCCAGCTCACCGGGGCGGACTAGCACAGATACGCAGTATTTT. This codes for CASSPGRTSTDTQYF. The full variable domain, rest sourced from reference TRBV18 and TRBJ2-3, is NAGVMQNPRHLVRRRGQEARLRCSPMKGHSHVYWYRQLPEEGLKFMVYLQKENIIDESGMPKERFSAEFPKEGPSILRIQQVVRGDSAAYFCASSPGRTSTDTQYFGPGTRLTVL.

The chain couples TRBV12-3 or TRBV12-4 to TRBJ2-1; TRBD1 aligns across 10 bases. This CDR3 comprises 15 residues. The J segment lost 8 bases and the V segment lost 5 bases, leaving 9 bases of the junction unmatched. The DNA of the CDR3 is TGTGCCAGCAGTCAGCGGGGGACAGGGGATGATGAGCAGTTCTTC. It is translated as CASSQRGTGDDEQFF.

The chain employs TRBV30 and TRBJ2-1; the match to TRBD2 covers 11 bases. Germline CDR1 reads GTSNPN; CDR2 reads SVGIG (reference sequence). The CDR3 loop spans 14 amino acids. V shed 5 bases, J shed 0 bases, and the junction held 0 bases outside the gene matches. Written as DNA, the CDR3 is TGTGCCTGGGGACTAGCGGGCTCCTACAATGAGCAGTTCTTC. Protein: CAWGLAGSYNEQFF.

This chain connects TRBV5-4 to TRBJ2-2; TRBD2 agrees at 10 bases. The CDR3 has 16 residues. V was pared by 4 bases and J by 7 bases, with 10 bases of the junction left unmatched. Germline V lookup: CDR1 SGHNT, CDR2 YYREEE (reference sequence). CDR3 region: CASSLELAGNRGELFF. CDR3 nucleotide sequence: TGTGCCAGCAGCCTGGAACTAGCGGGGAACCGCGGGGAGCTGTTTTTT.

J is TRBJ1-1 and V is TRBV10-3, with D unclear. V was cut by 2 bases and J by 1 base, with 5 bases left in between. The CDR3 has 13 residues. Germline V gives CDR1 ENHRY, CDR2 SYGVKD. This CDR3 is CAISELANTEAFF. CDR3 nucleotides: TGTGCCATCAGTGAGCTGGCGAACACTGAAGCTTTCTTT.

The CDR3 is CASSTTSGGLTDTQYF. CDR3 DNA sequence: TGTGCCAGCAGCACGACTAGCGGGGGGCTCACAGATACGCAGTATTTT. The gene calls are TRBV5-4 and TRBJ2-3, with 13 bases that match TRBD2. V dropped 4 bases and J dropped 2; count of bases not matched to a gene: 4. This CDR3 region has 16 residues. The germline V gene encodes CDR1 SGHNT and CDR2 YYREEE (reference sequence).

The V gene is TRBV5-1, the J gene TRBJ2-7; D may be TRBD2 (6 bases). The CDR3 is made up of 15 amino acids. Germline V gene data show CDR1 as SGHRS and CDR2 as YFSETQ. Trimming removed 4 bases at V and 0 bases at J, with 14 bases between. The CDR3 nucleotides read TGCGCCAGCAGCGCCCTCCCGGGGGACTCCTACGAGCAGTACTTC. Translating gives CASSALPGDSYEQYF.

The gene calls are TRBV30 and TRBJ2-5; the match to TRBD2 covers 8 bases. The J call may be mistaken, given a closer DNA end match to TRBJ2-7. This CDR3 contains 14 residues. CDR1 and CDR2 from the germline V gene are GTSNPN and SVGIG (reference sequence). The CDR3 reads CAWGSASGGYEQYF. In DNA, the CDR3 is TGTGCCTGGGGTTCGGCCAGCGGGGGCTACGAGCAGTACTTC.

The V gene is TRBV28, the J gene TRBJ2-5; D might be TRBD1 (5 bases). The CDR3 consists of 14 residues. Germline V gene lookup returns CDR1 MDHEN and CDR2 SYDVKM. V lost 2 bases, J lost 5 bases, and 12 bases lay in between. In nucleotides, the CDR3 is TGTGCCAGCAGTTTAGTGGCAGGGTTGGAGACCCAGTACTTC. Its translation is CASSLVAGLETQYF.

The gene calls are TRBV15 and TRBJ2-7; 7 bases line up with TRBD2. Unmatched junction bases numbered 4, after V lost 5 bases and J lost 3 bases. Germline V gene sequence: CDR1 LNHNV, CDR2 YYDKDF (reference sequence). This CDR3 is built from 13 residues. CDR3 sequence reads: CATSVAGDYEQYF. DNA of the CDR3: TGTGCCACCAGCGTGGCGGGAGACTACGAGCAGTACTTC.

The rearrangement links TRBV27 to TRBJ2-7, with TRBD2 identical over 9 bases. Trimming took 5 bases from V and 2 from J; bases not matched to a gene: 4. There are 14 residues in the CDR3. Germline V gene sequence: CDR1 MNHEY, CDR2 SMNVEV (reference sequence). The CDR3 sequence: CASSGERGAYEQYF. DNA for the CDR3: TGTGCCAGCAGTGGGGAGCGGGGGGCCTACGAGCAGTACTTC.

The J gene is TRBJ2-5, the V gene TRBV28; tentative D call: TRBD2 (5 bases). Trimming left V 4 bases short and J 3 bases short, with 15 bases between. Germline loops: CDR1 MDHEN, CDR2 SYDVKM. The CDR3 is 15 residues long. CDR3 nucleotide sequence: TGTGCCAGCAGTTCCGCTTACCGGGAAAAAGAGACCCAGTACTTC. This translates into CASSSAYREKETQYF.